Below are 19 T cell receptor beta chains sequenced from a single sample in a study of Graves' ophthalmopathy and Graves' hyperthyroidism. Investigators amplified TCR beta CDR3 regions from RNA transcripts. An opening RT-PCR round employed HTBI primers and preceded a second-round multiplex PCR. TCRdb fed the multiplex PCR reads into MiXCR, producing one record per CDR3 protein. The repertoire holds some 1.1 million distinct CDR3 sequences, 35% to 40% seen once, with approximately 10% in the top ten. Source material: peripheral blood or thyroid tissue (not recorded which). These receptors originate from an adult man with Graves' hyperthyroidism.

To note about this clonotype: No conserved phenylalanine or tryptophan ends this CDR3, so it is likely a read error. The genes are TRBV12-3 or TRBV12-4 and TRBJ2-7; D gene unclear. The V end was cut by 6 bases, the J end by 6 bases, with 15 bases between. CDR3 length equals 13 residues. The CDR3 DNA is TGTGCCAGCAGCGGCTACTTTTTCGGCGAGCAGTACCTC. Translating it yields CASSGYFFGEQYL.

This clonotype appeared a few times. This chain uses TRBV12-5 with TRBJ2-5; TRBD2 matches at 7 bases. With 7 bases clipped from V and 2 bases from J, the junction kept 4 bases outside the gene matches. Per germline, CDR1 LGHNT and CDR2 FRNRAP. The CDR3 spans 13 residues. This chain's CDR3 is CASAPSGQETQYF. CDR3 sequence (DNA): TGTGCTAGTGCCCCTAGCGGACAAGAGACCCAGTACTTC.

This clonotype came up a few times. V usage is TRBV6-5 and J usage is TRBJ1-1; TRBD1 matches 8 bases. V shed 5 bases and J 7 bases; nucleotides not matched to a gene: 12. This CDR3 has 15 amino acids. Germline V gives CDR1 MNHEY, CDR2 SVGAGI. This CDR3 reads CASSPGDRTGYEAFF. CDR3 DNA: TGTGCCAGCAGTCCCGGGGACAGGACTGGTTATGAAGCTTTCTTT.

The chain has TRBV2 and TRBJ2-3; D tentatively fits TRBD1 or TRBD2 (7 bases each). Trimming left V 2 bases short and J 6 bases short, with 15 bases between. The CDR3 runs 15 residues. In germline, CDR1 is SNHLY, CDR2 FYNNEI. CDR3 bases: TGTGCCAGCAGTGAATGGCAGGGGGGGCCGGATACGCAGTATTTT. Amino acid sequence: CASSEWQGGPDTQYF.

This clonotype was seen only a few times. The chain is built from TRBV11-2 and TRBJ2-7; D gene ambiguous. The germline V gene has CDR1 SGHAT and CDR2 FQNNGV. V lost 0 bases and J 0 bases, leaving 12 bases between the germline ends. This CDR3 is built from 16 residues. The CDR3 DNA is TGTGCCAGCAGCTTAGAGGCGGCAGGTAGCTCCTACGAGCAGTACTTC. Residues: CASSLEAAGSSYEQYF.

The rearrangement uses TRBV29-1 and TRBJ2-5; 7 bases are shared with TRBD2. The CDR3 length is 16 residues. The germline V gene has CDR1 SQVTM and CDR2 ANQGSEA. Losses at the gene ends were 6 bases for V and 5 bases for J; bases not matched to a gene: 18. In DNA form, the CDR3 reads TGCAGCGTAGGCCGGGGTCAAAGGACTAGGCTGGAGACCCAGTACTTC. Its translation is CSVGRGQRTRLETQYF.

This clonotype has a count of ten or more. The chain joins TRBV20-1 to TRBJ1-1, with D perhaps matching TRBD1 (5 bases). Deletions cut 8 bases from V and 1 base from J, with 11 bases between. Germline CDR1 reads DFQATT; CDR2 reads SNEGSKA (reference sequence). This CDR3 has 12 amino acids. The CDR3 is CSLLGPNTEAFF. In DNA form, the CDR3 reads TGCAGTCTTCTGGGGCCGAACACTGAAGCTTTCTTT.

The CDR3 protein is CASSFRGRVGAEAFF. DNA for the CDR3: TGTGCCAGCAGTTTCCGGGGTAGGGTTGGCGCTGAAGCTTTCTTT. The V and J genes are TRBV6-5 and TRBJ1-1; D gene ambiguous. CDR1 is MNHEY and CDR2 is SVGAGI in the germline V gene. The CDR3 sequence is 15 residues long. Between the trimmed V and J ends, which lost 4 bases and 6 bases, there was a span of 18 bases.

CDR3 residues: CSAYTRDRSSNNSPLHF. In nucleotides, the CDR3 is TGCAGTGCTTATACCCGGGACAGGTCCTCGAATAATTCACCCCTCCACTTT. This chain uses TRBV20-1 with TRBJ1-6; 8 bases fit TRBD1. The CDR3 is 17 amino acids. V lost 5 bases to trimming and J lost 5 bases; unmatched junction nucleotides: 14. CDR1 is DFQATT, CDR2 SNEGSKA, per germline (reference sequence).

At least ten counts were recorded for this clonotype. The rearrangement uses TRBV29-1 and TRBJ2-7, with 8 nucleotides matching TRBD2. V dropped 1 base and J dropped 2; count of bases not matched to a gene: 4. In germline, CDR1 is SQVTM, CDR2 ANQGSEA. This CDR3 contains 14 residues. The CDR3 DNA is TGCAGCGTTGAAGCAGCGGGAGCGGCCTACGAGCAGTACTTC. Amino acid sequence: CSVEAAGAAYEQYF.

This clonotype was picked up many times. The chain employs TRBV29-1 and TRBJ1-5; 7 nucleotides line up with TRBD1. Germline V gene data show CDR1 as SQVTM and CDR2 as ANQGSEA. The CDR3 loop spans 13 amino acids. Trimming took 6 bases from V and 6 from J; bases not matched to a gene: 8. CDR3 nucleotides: TGCAGCGTCACAGACAGGGAAGGTCAGCCCCAGCATTTT. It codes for CSVTDREGQPQHF.

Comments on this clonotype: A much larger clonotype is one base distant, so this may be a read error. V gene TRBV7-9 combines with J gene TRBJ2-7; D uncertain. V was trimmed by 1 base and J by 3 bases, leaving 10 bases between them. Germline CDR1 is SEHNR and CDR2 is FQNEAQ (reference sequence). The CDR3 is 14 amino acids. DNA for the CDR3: TGTGCCAGCAGCTTAGTTGAACCGGGCTACGAGCAGTACTTC. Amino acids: CASSLVEPGYEQYF.

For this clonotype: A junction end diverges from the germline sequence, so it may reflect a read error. The CDR3 loop reads CANSLVSGGNEKLFF. DNA for the CDR3: TGTGCCAACAGCTTAGTTTCCGGGGGTAATGAAAAACTGTTTTTT. The chain combines TRBV11-2 with TRBJ1-4; D is possibly TRBD1 (5 bases). This CDR3 contains 15 residues. From germline, CDR1 is SGHAT and CDR2 FQNNGV.

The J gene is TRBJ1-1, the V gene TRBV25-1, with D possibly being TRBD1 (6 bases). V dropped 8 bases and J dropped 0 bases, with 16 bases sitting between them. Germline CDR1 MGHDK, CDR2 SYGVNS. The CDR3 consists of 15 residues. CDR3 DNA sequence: TGTGCCAGCTCACCGGACAGAATAATGAACACTGAAGCTTTCTTT. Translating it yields CASSPDRIMNTEAFF.

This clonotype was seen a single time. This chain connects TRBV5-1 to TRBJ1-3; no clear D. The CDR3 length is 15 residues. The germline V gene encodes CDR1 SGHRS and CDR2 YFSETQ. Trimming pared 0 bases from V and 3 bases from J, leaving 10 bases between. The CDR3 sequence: CASSLEPNGGNTIYF. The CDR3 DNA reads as TGCGCCAGCAGCTTGGAACCCAACGGTGGAAACACCATATATTTT. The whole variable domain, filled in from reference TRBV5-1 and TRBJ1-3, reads KAGVTQTPRYLIKTRGQQVTLSCSPISGHRSVSWYQQTPGQGLQFLFEYFSETQRNKGNFPGRFSGRQFSNSRSEMNVSTLELGDSALYLCASSLEPNGGNTIYFGEGSWLTVV.

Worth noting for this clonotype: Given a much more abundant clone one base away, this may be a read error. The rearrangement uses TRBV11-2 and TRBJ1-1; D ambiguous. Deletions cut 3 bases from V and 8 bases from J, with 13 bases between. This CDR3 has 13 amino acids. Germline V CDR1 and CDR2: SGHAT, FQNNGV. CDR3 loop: CASSFSAVEEAFF. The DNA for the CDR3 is TGTGCCAGCAGCTTTAGCGCAGTCGAAGAAGCTTTCTTT.

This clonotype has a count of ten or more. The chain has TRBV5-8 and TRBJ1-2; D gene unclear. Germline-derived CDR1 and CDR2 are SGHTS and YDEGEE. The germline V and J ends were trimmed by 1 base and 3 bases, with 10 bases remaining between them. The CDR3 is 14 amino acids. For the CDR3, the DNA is TGTGCCAGCAGCTTGAGGGCCGCAGACTATGGCTACACCTTC. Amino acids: CASSLRAADYGYTF.

The CDR3 here is CASSDRDGTEAFF. CDR3 DNA sequence: TGTGCCAGCTCGGACAGGGACGGGACTGAAGCTTTCTTT. V gene TRBV10-3 combines with J gene TRBJ1-1; 8 bases are shared with TRBD1. The germline V gene encodes CDR1 ENHRY and CDR2 SYGVKD. This CDR3 comprises 13 residues. Unmatched junction bases numbered 9, after V lost 10 bases and J lost 5 bases.

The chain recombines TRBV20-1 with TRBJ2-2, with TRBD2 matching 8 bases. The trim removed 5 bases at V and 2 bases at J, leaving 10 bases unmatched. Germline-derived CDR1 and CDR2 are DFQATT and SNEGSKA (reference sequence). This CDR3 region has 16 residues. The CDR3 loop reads CSAFAPGLENTGELFF. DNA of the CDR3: TGCAGTGCTTTCGCTCCGGGACTAGAAAACACCGGGGAGCTGTTTTTT.